The 9 T cell receptor beta chains in this list originate from one sample, sequenced in a study of blood T cell repertoires in COVID-19. The assay was immunoSEQ multiplex PCR, and TCRdb's table has in-frame clones only and misses some. The data hold some 130,000 clones, with 70% to 90% observed a single time. The sequencing sample was made of peripheral blood. Receptors were obtained from a man between 65 and 80 years old with active COVID-19.

In its sample, this clone was seen a few times. The genes are TRBV12-3 or TRBV12-4 and TRBJ1-5, with D possibly TRBD1 on 5 matching bases. Trimming pared 3 bases from V and 5 bases from J, leaving 8 bases between. The CDR3 sequence is 13 residues long. The CDR3 DNA reads as TGTGCCAGCAGTTTTGCGGGGGATCAGCCCCAGCATTTT. Amino acid sequence: CASSFAGDQPQHF.

The J gene is TRBJ1-2, the V gene TRBV6-5, with 9 bases that match TRBD1. CDR3 size: 15 residues. J gave up 5 bases and V 5 bases, and 9 bases lay outside the gene matches. Germline V gene data show CDR1 as MNHEY and CDR2 as SVGAGI. This chain's CDR3 is CASSKSGTGPYGYTF. The CDR3, as DNA: TGTGCCAGCAGTAAATCCGGGACAGGGCCTTATGGCTACACCTTC.

This clone has a handful of counts. The V gene is TRBV30, the J gene TRBJ2-7; D is possibly TRBD1 (6 bases). Deletions cut 3 bases from V and 4 bases from J, with 13 bases between. This CDR3 has 13 amino acids. Germline CDR1 is GTSNPN and CDR2 is SVGIG (reference sequence). The CDR3 bases are TGTGCCTGGAGAGGAGCCGGACAGTACGAGCAGTACTTC. It specifies CAWRGAGQYEQYF. Full variable domain (missing parts from reference TRBV30 and TRBJ2-7): SQTIHQWPATLVQPVGSPLSLECTVEGTSNPNLYWYRQAAGRGLQLLFYSVGIGQISSEVPQNLSASRPQDRQFILSSKKLLLSDSGFYLCAWRGAGQYEQYFGPGTRLTVT.

This chain connects TRBV18 to TRBJ2-1; D unresolved. V gave up 3 bases and J gave up 0 bases, with 9 bases separating them. CDR1 KGHSH and CDR2 LQKENI come from the germline V gene. The CDR3 totals 15 residues. The CDR3 nucleotides read TGTGCCAGCTCACCGCCTCATAGCTCCTACAATGAGCAGTTCTTC. Translating gives CASSPPHSSYNEQFF.

The chain couples TRBV6-5 to TRBJ2-5; weak D call: TRBD1 (5 bases). Trimming removed 6 bases from V and 5 bases from J, with 13 bases in between. Germline CDR1 is MNHEY and CDR2 is SVGAGI. The CDR3 has 13 amino acids. CDR3 bases: TGTGCCAGCAGCGATCAGGGAAGGGAGACCCAGTACTTC. It yields the protein CASSDQGRETQYF.

This clone is a singleton in its sample. This sequence joins TRBV7-9 and TRBJ2-7, with D uncertain. Germline V lookup: CDR1 SEHNR, CDR2 FQNEAQ (reference sequence). Trimming cost V 3 bases and J 7 bases, with 7 bases left between them. The CDR3 runs to 11 residues. The CDR3 loop reads CASSFGREQYF. In nucleotides, the CDR3 is TGTGCCAGCAGCTTTGGTCGGGAGCAGTACTTC.

As concerns this clone: At the DNA level, this CDR3 is encoded by other sequences in the same sample as well. The chain couples TRBV12-3 or TRBV12-4 to TRBJ2-1; the D is unclear. This CDR3 spans 11 amino acids. V lost 2 bases to trimming and J lost 7 bases, with 3 bases between them. The CDR3 loop is CASSLRNEQFF. The DNA for the CDR3 is TGTGCCAGCAGTTTACGGAATGAGCAGTTCTTC.

The chain carries TRBV23-1 and TRBJ2-5; 7 positions match TRBD1. TRBV23-1 falls under the ORF class, with uncertain function. Losses at the gene ends were 3 bases for V and 4 bases for J; bases not matched to a gene: 11. The CDR3 runs 16 residues. In DNA form, the CDR3 reads TGCGCCAGCAGTCAGCCTACAGGGGCCAGGAGAGAGACCCAGTACTTC. Its translation is CASSQPTGARRETQYF.

The genes are TRBV5-6 and TRBJ2-7; 8 positions agree with TRBD1. With V trimmed by 1 base and J by 3 bases, 9 bases remained unmatched. Germline V CDR1 and CDR2: SGHDT, YYEEEE. The CDR3 has 16 amino acids. This chain's CDR3 is CASSLMGRGPLYEQYF. The DNA for the CDR3 is TGTGCCAGCAGCTTGATGGGCAGGGGGCCCCTCTACGAGCAGTACTTC.